One and the same sample provided the 22 T cell receptor beta chains below, sequenced in a study of cytomegalovirus exposure and HLA in healthy donors. The PCR was carried out with 60 Vbeta primers and 13 Jbeta primers. The protocol was immunoSEQ multiplex PCR, while the TCRdb copy is restricted to in-frame clones and leaves out a portion. The sample lists about 150,000 clones, 75% occurring once. Sequences were obtained from PBMCs. All receptors come from a man younger than 30 in good health and CMV-seropositive.

The gene calls are TRBV5-1 and TRBJ1-5, with D maybe TRBD1 (6 bases). CDR3 length equals 16 residues. V was pared by 4 bases and J by 0 bases, with 14 bases between. The germline V gene has CDR1 SGHRS and CDR2 YFSETQ. CDR3 coding DNA: TGCGCCAGCAGCCTTACTACAGGGAATAGCAATCAGCCCCAGCATTTT. Translation: CASSLTTGNSNQPQHF.

This chain uses TRBV18 with TRBJ1-5, with a weak D call TRBD1 (6 bases). Trimming shortened V by 5 bases and J by 5 bases, and 19 bases separated the two germline ends. This CDR3 comprises 16 residues. Germline lookup yields CDR1 KGHSH and CDR2 LQKENI. In DNA, the CDR3 is TGTGCCAGCTCAACCACTTACAGGGCTGGGGATCAGCCCCAGCATTTT. Amino acids: CASSTTYRAGDQPQHF.

The rearrangement links TRBV30 to TRBJ2-1; 8 bases align to TRBD2. The V gene end was trimmed by 4 bases and the J gene end by 9 bases; junction bases not matched to a gene: 8. The CDR3 is 13 residues long. Germline loops: CDR1 GTSNPN, CDR2 SVGIG (reference sequence). The CDR3 sequence: CAWTREGLGEQFF. CDR3 bases: TGTGCCTGGACCCGGGAGGGCCTGGGTGAGCAGTTCTTC.

The V gene is TRBV7-2, the J gene TRBJ2-3, with 14 bases lining up with TRBD2. The CDR3 spans 17 residues. The V gene's germline CDR1 is SGHTA and CDR2 FQGNSA. V shed 5 bases and J 3 bases; nucleotides not matched to a gene: 7. The CDR3 nucleotides are TGTGCCAGCAGCCCAAGACTAGCGGGGGGGATGACAGATACGCAGTATTTT. It yields the protein CASSPRLAGGMTDTQYF.

V gene TRBV5-1 combines with J gene TRBJ2-4; 12 bases align to TRBD2. Germline assignment: CDR1 SGHRS and CDR2 YFSETQ. V lost 0 bases and J lost 3; bases outside the gene matches: 1. The CDR3 is 16 residues long. The chain's CDR3 is CASSLGLAGVKNIQYF. Here the CDR3 DNA reads TGCGCCAGCAGCTTGGGACTAGCGGGAGTCAAAAACATTCAGTACTTC.

In its sample, this clone was seen once. The V gene is TRBV15, the J gene TRBJ2-5; possible D gene TRBD1, 5 bases. Trimming pared 3 bases from V and 5 bases from J, leaving 16 bases between. CDR1 and CDR2 (germline): LNHNV, YYDKDF (reference sequence). The CDR3 consists of 15 residues. The CDR3 region is CATSRDSDWGETQYF. For the CDR3, the DNA is TGTGCCACCAGCAGGGATTCTGACTGGGGCGAGACCCAGTACTTC. Combining the CDR3 with reference TRBV15 and TRBJ2-5 gives the whole variable domain DAMVIQNPRYQVTQFGKPVTLSCSQTLNHNVMYWYQQKSSQAPKLLFHYYDKDFNNEADTPDNFQSRRPNTSFCFLDIRSPGLGDTAMYLCATSRDSDWGETQYFGPGTRLLVL.

This chain connects TRBV5-1 to TRBJ1-2; TRBD1 matches at 10 bases. The CDR3 consists of 16 residues. Germline V CDR1 and CDR2: SGHRS, YFSETQ. The junction had 9 bases not matched to a gene; V was cut back by 4 bases and J by 3 bases. CDR3 bases: TGCGCCAGCAGCACCGGGACAGGGGTCTATGACTATGGCTACACCTTC. Translated: CASSTGTGVYDYGYTF.

The rearrangement links TRBV2 to TRBJ2-5; 9 bases map to TRBD2. Looked up from germline, CDR1 is SNHLY and CDR2 is FYNNEI. The CDR3 is 15 residues long. Trimming removed 4 bases from V and 0 bases from J; junction bases left unmatched: 3. The CDR3 region has the DNA TGTGCCAGCAGTGGGCGGGAGGGGTACCAAGAGACCCAGTACTTC. It specifies CASSGREGYQETQYF.

This clone has at least ten counts. The chain is built from TRBV4-1 and TRBJ2-7; possibly TRBD1 for D (7 bases). The germline V gene encodes CDR1 MGHRA and CDR2 YSYEKL. V was pared by 4 bases and J by 6 bases, with 13 bases between. The CDR3 is made up of 13 amino acids. The CDR3 reads CASSLNQGGEQYF. CDR3 coding DNA: TGCGCCAGCAGCCTGAATCAGGGGGGCGAGCAGTACTTC.

This clone was seen only a few times. CDR3 protein: CASSSLGRVETQYF. The CDR3 DNA sequence: TGTGCCAGCAGCTCCCTGGGCCGTGTGGAGACCCAGTACTTC. The chain recombines TRBV7-3 with TRBJ2-5; D is unclear. Germline V CDR1 and CDR2: SGHTA, FQGTGA. The CDR3 sequence is 14 residues long. With 4 bases removed from V and 5 bases from J, the gap between germline ends came to 14 bases.

This sequence joins TRBV5-1 and TRBJ1-1; possibly TRBD1 for D (5 bases). CDR1 and CDR2 (germline): SGHRS, YFSETQ. The CDR3 consists of 15 residues. V gave up 5 bases and J gave up 1 base, with 15 bases separating them. In DNA form, the CDR3 reads TGCGCCAGCAGAGAATCCAGGGTTGGGAACACTGAAGCTTTCTTT. Its translation: CASRESRVGNTEAFF. The full variable domain, in which reference TRBV5-1 and TRBJ1-1 provide the parts outside the CDR3, is KAGVTQTPRYLIKTRGQQVTLSCSPISGHRSVSWYQQTPGQGLQFLFEYFSETQRNKGNFPGRFSGRQFSNSRSEMNVSTLELGDSALYLCASRESRVGNTEAFFGQGTRLTVV.

The chain joins TRBV6-9 to TRBJ2-3, with a tentative D call TRBD2 (5 bases). The CDR3 is 18 amino acids. V was shortened by 4 bases and J by 2 bases, with 22 bases between the two germline ends. Germline V gives CDR1 MNHGY, CDR2 SVAAGI. The DNA of the CDR3 is TGTGCCAGCAGTTTCATAATACGGTTCTGGGAGACCACAGATACGCAGTATTTT. Translated, it gives CASSFIIRFWETTDTQYF.

This clone was counted only a few times. V and J are TRBV28 and TRBJ1-4, with D possibly being TRBD1 (6 bases). The V gene's germline CDR1 is MDHEN and CDR2 SYDVKM. This CDR3 comprises 14 residues. The V end was cut by 4 bases, the J end by 8 bases, with 14 bases between. CDR3 in DNA: TGTGCCAGCAGTTGGATCCCTACAGGGGAAAAACTGTTTTTT. Residues: CASSWIPTGEKLFF. Looking up the rest from reference TRBV28 and TRBJ1-4 gives the full variable domain: DVKVTQSSRYLVKRTGEKVFLECVQDMDHENMFWYRQDPGLGLRLIYFSYDVKMKEKGDIPEGYSVSREKKERFSLILESASTNQTSMYLCASSWIPTGEKLFFGSGTQLSVL.

This chain links TRBV19 with TRBJ2-2, with D unclear. V was pared by 5 bases and J by 2 bases, with 9 bases between. This CDR3 region has 14 residues. CDR1 and CDR2 from the germline V gene are LNHDA and SQIVND (reference sequence). The CDR3 DNA reads as TGTGCCAGTAGTTCGCAACATAACACCGGGGAGCTGTTTTTT. This codes for CASSSQHNTGELFF.

The V gene is TRBV6-1, the J gene TRBJ1-2; D possibly corresponds to TRBD1 (6 bases). V was clipped by 7 bases and J by 8 bases, with 20 bases between them. Per germline, CDR1 MNHNS and CDR2 SASEGT. This CDR3 has 14 amino acids. CDR3 sequence reads: CASIELGGAGGYTF. DNA for the CDR3: TGTGCCAGCATAGAATTAGGGGGGGCGGGCGGCTACACCTTC.

The chain joins TRBV10-2 to TRBJ2-5; perhaps TRBD2 as D (5 bases). This CDR3 is 14 amino acids long. Per germline, CDR1 WSHSY and CDR2 SAAADI. Trimming stripped 7 bases from V and 3 bases from J, with 15 bases between. The CDR3 protein is CASNDYNREETQYF. CDR3 sequence (DNA): TGCGCCAGCAACGACTACAACCGGGAAGAGACCCAGTACTTC.

Remarks on this clone: Other DNA sequences within the sample encode an identical CDR3. V is TRBV18 and J is TRBJ1-5; D perhaps matches TRBD1 (5 bases). V was pared by 3 bases and J by 2 bases, with 8 bases between. Germline CDR1 and CDR2: KGHSH and LQKENI. The CDR3 extends over 14 amino acids. The CDR3 bases are TGTGCCAGCTCACCCGAAGGGGGCAATCAGCCCCAGCATTTT. Protein product: CASSPEGGNQPQHF.

The rearrangement joins TRBV5-5 to TRBJ1-1; 10 nucleotides match TRBD1. Trimming took 0 bases from V and 7 from J; bases not matched to a gene: 3. CDR1 and CDR2 from the germline V gene are SGHKS and YYEKEE (reference sequence). The CDR3 extends over 14 amino acids. The CDR3 reads CASSLGTGGFEAFF. The CDR3 region has the DNA TGTGCCAGCAGCTTGGGGACAGGGGGGTTTGAAGCTTTCTTT.

The chain uses TRBV5-4 and TRBJ1-1; D is ambiguous. The CDR3 spans 13 residues. V gave up 0 bases and J gave up 7 bases, with 10 bases separating them. Per the germline V gene, CDR1 is SGHNT and CDR2 is YYREEE (reference sequence). This chain's CDR3 is CASSLGKTGEAFF. The CDR3 DNA reads TGTGCCAGCAGCTTGGGGAAGACGGGTGAAGCTTTCTTT.

The chain is built from TRBV28 and TRBJ1-2; D gene unclear. This CDR3 is 12 amino acids long. V lost 8 bases, J lost 6 bases, and 13 bases lay in between. The germline CDR1 and CDR2 sequences are MDHEN and SYDVKM. CDR3 amino acids: CASGGKNHGYTF. The CDR3 DNA is TGTGCCAGCGGCGGGAAGAACCATGGCTACACCTTC.

The rearrangement links TRBV27 to TRBJ1-5; TRBD1 matches at 9 bases. Germline CDR1 is MNHEY and CDR2 is SMNVEV (reference sequence). V dropped 6 bases and J dropped 7; count of bases not matched to a gene: 7. There are 14 residues in the CDR3. The chain's CDR3 is CASSLDRGGQPQHF. CDR3 coding DNA: TGTGCCAGCAGCTTGGACAGGGGTGGCCAGCCCCAGCATTTT.

The sample holds a few counts of this clone. The CDR3 loop reads CASSLGSPTRRNTIYF. The DNA for the CDR3 is TGTGCCAGCAGTTTGGGCAGTCCCACGCGCAGAAACACCATATATTTT. V and J are TRBV28 and TRBJ1-3; D uncertain. V lost 3 bases, J lost 5 bases, and 17 bases lay in between. CDR3 length: 16 amino acids. Germline loops: CDR1 MDHEN, CDR2 SYDVKM.